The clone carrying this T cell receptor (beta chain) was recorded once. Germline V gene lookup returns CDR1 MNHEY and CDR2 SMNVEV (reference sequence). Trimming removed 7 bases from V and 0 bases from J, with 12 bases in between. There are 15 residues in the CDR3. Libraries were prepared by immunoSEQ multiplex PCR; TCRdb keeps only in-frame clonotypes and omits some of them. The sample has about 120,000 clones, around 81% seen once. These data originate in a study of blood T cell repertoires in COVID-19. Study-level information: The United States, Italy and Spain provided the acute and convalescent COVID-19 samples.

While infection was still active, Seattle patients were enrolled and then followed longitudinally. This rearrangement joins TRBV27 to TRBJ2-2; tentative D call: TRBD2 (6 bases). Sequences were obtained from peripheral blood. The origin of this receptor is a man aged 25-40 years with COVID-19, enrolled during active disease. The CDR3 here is CASKAGSSNTGELFF. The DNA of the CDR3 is TGTGCCAGCAAGGCGGGGTCTTCGAACACCGGGGAGCTGTTTTTT.